These 19 T cell receptor beta chains were sequenced from one sample in a study of sequential checkpoint blockade in melanoma. TCRdb's table, derived via immunoSEQ multiplex PCR, lists solely in-frame clones and lacks some. Among some 9,100 clones listed, more than 70% were seen once. Treatment denoted: randomized to nivolumab then ipilimumab (arm A) or the reverse (arm B). Source: CD8+ T cells sorted from blood (inferred from file names), taken from a patient given nivolumab and ipilimumab in sequence. Every receptor here comes from a human donor with melanoma.

The chain combines TRBV5-1 with TRBJ2-7; D possibly corresponds to TRBD1 (5 bases). CDR3 size: 14 residues. Germline V gene lookup returns CDR1 SGHRS and CDR2 YFSETQ. The V end was cut by 4 bases, the J end by 0 bases, with 11 bases between. The CDR3 protein is CASSPSTDSYEQYF. CDR3 DNA sequence: TGCGCCAGCAGCCCCTCGACAGACTCCTACGAGCAGTACTTC.

This chain connects TRBV19 to TRBJ2-6; D ambiguous. In germline, CDR1 is LNHDA, CDR2 SQIVND (reference sequence). With 7 bases removed from V and 0 bases from J, the gap between germline ends came to 7 bases. The CDR3 extends over 14 amino acids. CDR3 region: CASTPGSGANVLTF. DNA for the CDR3: TGTGCCAGTACCCCGGGCTCTGGGGCCAACGTCCTGACTTTC.

The J gene is TRBJ1-2, the V gene TRBV7-9, with a weak D call TRBD1 (6 bases). Germline CDR1 and CDR2: SEHNR and FQNEAQ (reference sequence). Trimming stripped 1 base from V and 4 bases from J, with 16 bases between. There are 16 residues in the CDR3. The CDR3 loop is CASSLEGGASVYGYTF. CDR3 nucleotide sequence: TGTGCCAGCAGCTTAGAAGGGGGGGCGTCAGTCTATGGCTACACCTTC.

On this clone itself: The identical CDR3 is also encoded by other nucleotide sequences in the sample. The chain has TRBV6-1 and TRBJ2-1; the match to TRBD2 covers 11 bases. The germline CDR1 and CDR2 sequences are MNHNS and SASEGT. V shed 6 bases, J shed 4 bases, and the junction held 2 bases outside the gene matches. The CDR3 spans 14 residues. The CDR3 spells CASRGTSGYNEQFF. The DNA of the CDR3 is TGTGCCAGCAGAGGGACTAGCGGTTACAATGAGCAGTTCTTC.

This sequence joins TRBV27 and TRBJ2-3; D might be TRBD2 (6 bases). Germline V gene lookup returns CDR1 MNHEY and CDR2 SMNVEV (reference sequence). The CDR3 contains 15 residues. Trimming left V 5 bases short and J 0 bases short, with 12 bases between. The CDR3 DNA sequence: TGTGCCAGCAGTAATCTAGCGACTAGCACAGATACGCAGTATTTT. Protein: CASSNLATSTDTQYF.

V gene TRBV27 combines with J gene TRBJ1-5; 8 bases match TRBD1. Germline CDR1 MNHEY, CDR2 SMNVEV (reference sequence). V was pared by 5 bases and J by 0 bases, with 3 bases of the junction left unmatched. CDR3 length: 15 residues. CDR3 sequence: CASSGQGYSNQPQHF. The CDR3 DNA follows: TGTGCCAGCAGTGGACAGGGATATAGCAATCAGCCCCAGCATTTT.

The chain joins TRBV5-8 to TRBJ2-7; TRBD2 matches at 7 bases. J lost 4 bases, V lost 2 bases, and 3 bases had no gene match. Germline V gene lookup returns CDR1 SGHTS and CDR2 YDEGEE. CDR3 length: 13 amino acids. CDR3: CASSFLADYEQYV. CDR3 nucleotide sequence: TGTGCCAGCAGCTTCCTAGCGGATTACGAGCAGTACGTC.

V and J are TRBV9 and TRBJ2-2; D is possibly TRBD1 (6 bases). With 3 bases removed from V and 7 bases from J, the gap between germline ends came to 13 bases. The germline CDR1 and CDR2 sequences are SGDLS and YYNGEE. CDR3 size: 14 residues. CDR3 sequence: CASSARGKGGELFF. For the CDR3, the DNA is TGTGCCAGCAGCGCAAGGGGGAAAGGCGGGGAGCTGTTTTTT.

This clone was recorded only once. The J gene is TRBJ2-3, the V gene TRBV9; 12 positions match TRBD2. Germline CDR1 reads SGDLS; CDR2 reads YYNGEE. The V gene end was trimmed by 4 bases and the J gene end by 6 bases; junction bases not matched to a gene: 12. The CDR3 is 17 residues long. The CDR3 region is CASSPRALAGGQDTQYF. The CDR3 DNA reads as TGTGCCAGCAGCCCCCGGGCCCTAGCGGGGGGGCAGGATACGCAGTATTTT.

V gene TRBV2 combines with J gene TRBJ2-5; 13 bases agree with TRBD2. The J segment lost 5 bases and the V segment lost 4 bases, leaving 10 bases of the junction unmatched. Per the germline V gene, CDR1 is SNHLY and CDR2 is FYNNEI. There are 17 residues in the CDR3. CDR3 protein: CASSGTGTSGRGETQYF. CDR3 nucleotide sequence: TGTGCCAGCAGTGGTACAGGTACTAGCGGGAGGGGTGAGACCCAGTACTTC.

The chain recombines TRBV7-9 with TRBJ2-1; 8 bases align to TRBD1. J lost 7 bases, V lost 6 bases, and 11 bases had no gene match. Looked up from germline, CDR1 is SEHNR and CDR2 is FQNEAQ (reference sequence). The CDR3 loop spans 15 amino acids. CDR3 in amino acids: CASSHPSDRVNEQFF. CDR3 DNA sequence: TGTGCCAGCAGTCATCCCTCGGACAGGGTAAATGAGCAGTTCTTC.

In this sample, this clone turned up a few times. The chain has TRBV6-1 and TRBJ1-1; TRBD1 is a possible D gene (6 bases). The CDR3 runs to 14 residues. Germline V lookup: CDR1 MNHNS, CDR2 SASEGT. The V end lost 7 bases, the J end lost 0 bases, and 12 bases lay between the germline ends. The CDR3 nucleotides read TGTGCCAGCACATACAGGGATTTGAACACTGAAGCTTTCTTT. Amino acid sequence: CASTYRDLNTEAFF.

This clone was recorded only once. The chain uses TRBV2 and TRBJ1-3; D unresolved. Germline loops: CDR1 SNHLY, CDR2 FYNNEI. V lost 2 bases to trimming and J lost 4 bases, with 9 bases between them. CDR3 size: 14 residues. For the CDR3, the DNA is TGTGCCAGCAGTGAATGGATAGCGGGAAACACCATATATTTT. This codes for CASSEWIAGNTIYF.

The V and J genes are TRBV27 and TRBJ1-2; no definite D call. The CDR3 length is 15 residues. Trimming shortened V by 1 base and J by 0 bases, and 9 bases separated the two germline ends. CDR1 is MNHEY, CDR2 SMNVEV, per germline (reference sequence). CDR3 amino acids: CASSLYGSSNYGYTF. The CDR3 DNA sequence: TGTGCCAGCAGTTTATATGGCTCCTCTAACTATGGCTACACCTTC.

The chain uses TRBV6-1 and TRBJ2-7, with D perhaps matching TRBD1 (6 bases). The V end was cut by 1 base, the J end by 2 bases, with 6 bases between. Germline V gene lookup returns CDR1 MNHNS and CDR2 SASEGT. The CDR3 has 13 amino acids. The CDR3 nucleotides read TGTGCCAGCAGTGAAGACAGGGCCTACGAGCAGTACTTC. Encoded protein: CASSEDRAYEQYF.

The sample holds a few counts of this clone. The chain employs TRBV9 and TRBJ1-1; a possible D gene is TRBD1 (6 bases). Between the trimmed V and J ends, which lost 1 base and 0 bases, there was a span of 19 bases. Germline loops: CDR1 SGDLS, CDR2 YYNGEE. This CDR3 region has 18 residues. The CDR3 DNA reads as TGTGCCAGCAGCGTAAAGGATGGGGGACATATGATGAACACTGAAGCTTTCTTT. Translation gives CASSVKDGGHMMNTEAFF.

The gene calls are TRBV6-1 and TRBJ2-3; perhaps TRBD2 as D (6 bases). The V and J ends lost 0 bases and 0 bases respectively, with 10 bases between them. Per the germline V gene, CDR1 is MNHNS and CDR2 is SASEGT. The CDR3 covers 16 residues. CDR3 sequence: CASSEARGRSTDTQYF. DNA of the CDR3: TGTGCCAGCAGTGAAGCCCGGGGGAGGAGCACAGATACGCAGTATTTT.

The chain joins TRBV25-1 to TRBJ2-3; D is uncertain. CDR1 MGHDK and CDR2 SYGVNS come from the germline V gene. V dropped 8 bases and J dropped 5 bases, with 8 bases sitting between them. The CDR3 totals 11 residues. The CDR3 DNA sequence: TGTGCCAGCGCCCGAGGAGATACGCAGTATTTT. This codes for CASARGDTQYF.

This chain uses TRBV4-1 with TRBJ2-3; D is unresolved. CDR3 length: 16 amino acids. Germline CDR1 reads MGHRA; CDR2 reads YSYEKL. Trimming took off 0 bases at V and 0 bases at J, with 10 bases between the two ends. The chain's CDR3 is CASSQDEALSTDTQYF. In nucleotides, the CDR3 is TGCGCCAGCAGCCAAGACGAGGCTTTGAGCACAGATACGCAGTATTTT.